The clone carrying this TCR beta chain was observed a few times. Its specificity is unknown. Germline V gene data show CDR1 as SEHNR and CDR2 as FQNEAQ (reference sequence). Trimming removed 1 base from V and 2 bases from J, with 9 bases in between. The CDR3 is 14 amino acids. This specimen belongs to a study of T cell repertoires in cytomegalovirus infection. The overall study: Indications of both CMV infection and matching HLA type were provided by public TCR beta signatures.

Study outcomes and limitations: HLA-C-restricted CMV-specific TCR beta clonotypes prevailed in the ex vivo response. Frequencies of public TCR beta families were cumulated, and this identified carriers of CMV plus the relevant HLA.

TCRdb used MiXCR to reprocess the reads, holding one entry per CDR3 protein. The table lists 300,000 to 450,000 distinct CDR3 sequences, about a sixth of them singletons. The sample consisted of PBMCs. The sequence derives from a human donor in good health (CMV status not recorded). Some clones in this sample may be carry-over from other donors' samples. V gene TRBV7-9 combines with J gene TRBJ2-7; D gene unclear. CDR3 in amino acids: CASSLGPSPYEQYF. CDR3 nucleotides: TGTGCCAGCAGCTTAGGTCCTTCGCCCTACGAGCAGTACTTC.